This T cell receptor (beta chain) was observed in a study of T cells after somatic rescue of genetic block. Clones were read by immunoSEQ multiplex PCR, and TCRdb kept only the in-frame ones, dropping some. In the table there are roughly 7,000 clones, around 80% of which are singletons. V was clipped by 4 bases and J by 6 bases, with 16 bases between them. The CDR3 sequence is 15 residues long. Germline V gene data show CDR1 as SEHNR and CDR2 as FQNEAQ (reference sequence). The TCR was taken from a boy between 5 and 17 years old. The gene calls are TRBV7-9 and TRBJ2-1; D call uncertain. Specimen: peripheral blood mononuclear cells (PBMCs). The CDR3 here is CASSSPGPRINEQFF. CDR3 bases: TGTGCCAGCAGCTCCCCTGGACCGCGGATCAATGAGCAGTTCTTC.